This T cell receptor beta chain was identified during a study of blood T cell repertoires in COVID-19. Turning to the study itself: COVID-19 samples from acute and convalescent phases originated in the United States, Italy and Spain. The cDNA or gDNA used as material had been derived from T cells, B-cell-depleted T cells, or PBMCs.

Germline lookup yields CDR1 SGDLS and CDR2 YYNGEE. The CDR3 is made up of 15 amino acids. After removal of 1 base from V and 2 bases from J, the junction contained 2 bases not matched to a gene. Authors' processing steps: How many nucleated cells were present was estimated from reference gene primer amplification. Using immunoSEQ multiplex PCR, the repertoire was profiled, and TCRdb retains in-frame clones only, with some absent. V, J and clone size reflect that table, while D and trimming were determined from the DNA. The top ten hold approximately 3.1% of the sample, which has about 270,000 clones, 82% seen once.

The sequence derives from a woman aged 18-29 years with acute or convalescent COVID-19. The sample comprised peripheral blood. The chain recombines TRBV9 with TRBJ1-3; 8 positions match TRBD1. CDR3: CASSVQGAAGNTIYF. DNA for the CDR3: TGTGCCAGCAGCGTACAGGGGGCGGCTGGAAACACCATATATTTT. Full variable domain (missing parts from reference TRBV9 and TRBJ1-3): DSGVTQTPKHLITATGQRVTLRCSPRSGDLSVYWYQQSLDQGLQFLIQYYNGEERAKGNILERFSAQQFPDLHSELNLSSLELGDSALYFCASSVQGAAGNTIYFGEGSWLTVV.